A single sample gave rise to the 7 T cell receptor beta chains below, sequenced in a study of identical twins' blood T cells. TCRdb independently ran MiXCR on the 5' RACE reads; one entry per CDR3 protein. The data show 350,000 to 400,000 distinct CDR3 sequences, roughly 31% seen once. The sample consisted of PBMCs. These receptors were taken from a woman aged 18 to 55 in good health.

This clonotype has a handful of counts. V and J are TRBV5-1 and TRBJ2-2; tentatively, D is TRBD1 (6 bases). The CDR3 loop spans 15 amino acids. Germline CDR1 reads SGHRS; CDR2 reads YFSETQ. The ends were cut back, 3 bases at V and 0 bases at J, with 9 bases in the middle. The CDR3 protein is CASSSQGSNTGELFF. The CDR3 DNA reads as TGCGCCAGCAGCTCACAGGGCTCGAACACCGGGGAGCTGTTTTTT.

This clonotype turned up a few times. The chain couples TRBV4-3 to TRBJ2-4; TRBD2 matches 7 bases. CDR1 is LGHNA and CDR2 is YSLEER in the germline V gene. This CDR3 contains 17 residues. The trim removed 0 bases at V and 3 bases at J, leaving 8 bases unmatched. CDR3 sequence (DNA): TGCGCCAGCAGCCAAGAGAGCCAGCGGGAAGGCAAAAACATTCAGTACTTC. Encoded protein: CASSQESQREGKNIQYF.

A note on this clonotype: This sequence may be a read error, since a much larger clone differs from it by one base. The genes are TRBV9 and TRBJ2-1, with 11 bases that match TRBD2. This CDR3 spans 18 amino acids. Unmatched junction bases numbered 8, after V lost 3 bases and J lost 0 bases. CDR1 and CDR2 from the germline V gene are SGDLS and YYNGEE. CDR3 sequence: CASSDDSGGAGSYNEQFF. CDR3 DNA: TGTGCCAGCAGCGACGATAGCGGGGGGGCAGGCTCCTACAATGAGCAGTTCTTC.

The gene calls are TRBV5-1 and TRBJ2-1, with 13 bases aligning to TRBD2. This CDR3 spans 16 amino acids. After removal of 4 bases from V and 2 bases from J, the junction contained 3 bases not matched to a gene. The V gene's germline CDR1 is SGHRS and CDR2 YFSETQ. The CDR3 nucleotides are TGCGCCAGCAGCCCCGGGACTAGCGGGGCCTACAATGAGCAGTTCTTC. Translation gives CASSPGTSGAYNEQFF.

This clonotype was seen more than once but under ten times. V is TRBV10-3 and J is TRBJ1-3, with no clear D. Per germline, CDR1 ENHRY and CDR2 SYGVKD. V lost 3 bases to trimming and J lost 9 bases, with 12 bases between them. The CDR3 runs 13 residues. CDR3 amino acids: CAISDEPASTIYF. Written as DNA, the CDR3 is TGTGCCATCAGTGACGAACCCGCTAGCACCATATATTTT.

This clonotype was seen more than once but under ten times. The rearrangement joins TRBV7-9 to TRBJ1-2; possible D gene TRBD1, 6 bases. CDR1 is SEHNR and CDR2 is FQNEAQ in the germline V gene (reference sequence). CDR3 length equals 14 residues. Trimming stripped 5 bases from V and 3 bases from J, with 13 bases between. CDR3 in amino acids: CASSNSGADYGYTF. CDR3 nucleotides: TGTGCCAGCAGCAACTCGGGGGCTGACTATGGCTACACCTTC.

On this clonotype itself: A much more abundant neighbour one base away suggests this may be a read error. This sequence joins TRBV19 and TRBJ1-2; D is ambiguous. Germline lookup yields CDR1 LNHDA and CDR2 SQIVND (reference sequence). V dropped 5 bases and J dropped 6 bases, with 13 bases sitting between them. This CDR3 has 13 residues. In nucleotides, the CDR3 is TGTGCCAGTAGTCCTCCCACGACACATGGCTACACCTTC. Translation gives CASSPPTTHGYTF.